This T cell receptor (beta chain) comes out of a study of blood T cell repertoires in COVID-19. Across the whole study: Both acute and convalescent COVID-19 samples were obtained from the United States, Italy and Spain. Sources were T cells, B-cell-depleted T cells, or PBMCs; the material itself was cDNA or gDNA.

Authors' methods: Estimation of nucleated cell counts was performed using reference gene primer amplification. Assay: immunoSEQ multiplex PCR; the TCRdb copy retains only in-frame clones and omits some. D and trimming were read from the DNA, whereas the V and J calls and clone size are those reported in that table. The data show some 72,000 clones, about 89% seen once. Germline V gene data show CDR1 as DFQATT and CDR2 as SNEGSKA (reference sequence). J gave up 7 bases and V 3 bases, and 5 bases lay outside the gene matches. The CDR3 covers 13 residues. Material for sequencing was peripheral blood. This sequence was found in a man aged 60 to 69 with acute or convalescent COVID-19. The chain combines TRBV20-1 with TRBJ2-1, with 8 bases fitting TRBD2. The CDR3 reads CSASSGGVNEQFF. The CDR3 DNA is TGCAGTGCTAGTTCGGGAGGGGTAAATGAGCAGTTCTTC.